The clone carrying this T cell receptor (beta chain) was found many times. No antigen is known for it. The record originates from a study of CD8 T cells in ankylosing spondylitis. Findings of the study overall: CD8+ cells made up the disease-linked clones, which were relatively rare in peripheral blood.

TCRdb recomputed calls from the 5' RACE reads with MiXCR, one row per CDR3 protein. Among under 300,000 distinct CDR3 sequences listed, over 15% were seen once. Deletions cut 4 bases from V and 5 bases from J, with 12 bases between. The CDR3 has 13 amino acids. The J gene is TRBJ2-7, the V gene TRBV12-3 or TRBV12-4, with D unclear. Sequencing was done on a sample of blood, either unsorted or a sorted T cell fraction (not recorded which). This TCR was recovered from a male donor with ankylosing spondylitis or in good health (not recorded which). The CDR3 reads CASSWGLGNEQYF. CDR3 DNA: TGTGCCAGCAGTTGGGGTTTAGGGAACGAGCAGTACTTC.